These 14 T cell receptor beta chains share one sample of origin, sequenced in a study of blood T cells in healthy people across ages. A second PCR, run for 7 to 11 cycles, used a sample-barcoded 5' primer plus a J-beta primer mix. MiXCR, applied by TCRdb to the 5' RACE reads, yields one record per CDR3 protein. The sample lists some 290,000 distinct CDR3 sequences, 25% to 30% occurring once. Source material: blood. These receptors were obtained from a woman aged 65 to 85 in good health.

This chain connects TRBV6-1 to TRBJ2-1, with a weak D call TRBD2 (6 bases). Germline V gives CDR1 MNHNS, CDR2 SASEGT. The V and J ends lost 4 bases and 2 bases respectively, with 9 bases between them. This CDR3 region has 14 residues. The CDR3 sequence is CASSGGDPYNEQFF. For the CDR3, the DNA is TGTGCCAGCAGTGGGGGGGACCCCTACAATGAGCAGTTCTTC.

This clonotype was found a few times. Written as DNA, the CDR3 is TGTGCCAGCAGCCTGAGGCCGGCAACTAATGAAAAACTGTTTTTT. This gives the protein CASSLRPATNEKLFF. The chain recombines TRBV5-5 with TRBJ1-4, with unresolved D. Germline-derived CDR1 and CDR2 are SGHKS and YYEKEE (reference sequence). The CDR3 covers 15 residues. Trimming removed 4 bases at V and 0 bases at J, with 10 bases between.

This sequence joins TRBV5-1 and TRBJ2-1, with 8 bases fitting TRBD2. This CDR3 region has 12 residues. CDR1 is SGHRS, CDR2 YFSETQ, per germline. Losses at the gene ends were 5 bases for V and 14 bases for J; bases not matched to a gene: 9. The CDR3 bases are TGCGCCAGCAGTAACGCCCCCGGGAGGGAGTTCTTC. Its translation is CASSNAPGREFF.

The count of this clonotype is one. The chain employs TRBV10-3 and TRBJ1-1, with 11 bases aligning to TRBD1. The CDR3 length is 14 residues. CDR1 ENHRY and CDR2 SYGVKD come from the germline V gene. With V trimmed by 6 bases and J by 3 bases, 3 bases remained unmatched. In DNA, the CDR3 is TGTGCCATCAGGATGGGACAGGGGGACACTGAAGCTTTCTTT. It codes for CAIRMGQGDTEAFF.

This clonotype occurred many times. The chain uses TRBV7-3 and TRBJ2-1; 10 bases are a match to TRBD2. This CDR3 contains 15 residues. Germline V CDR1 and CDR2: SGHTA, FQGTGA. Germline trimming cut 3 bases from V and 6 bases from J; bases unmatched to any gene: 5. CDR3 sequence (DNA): TGTGCCAGCAGCTTTGCTAGCGGGAGCGTCAATGAGCAGTTCTTC. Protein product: CASSFASGSVNEQFF.

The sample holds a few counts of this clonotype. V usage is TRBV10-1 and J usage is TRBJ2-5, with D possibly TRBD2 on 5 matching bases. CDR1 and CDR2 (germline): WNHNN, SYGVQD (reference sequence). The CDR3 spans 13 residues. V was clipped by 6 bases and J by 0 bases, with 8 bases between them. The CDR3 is CASSRTHQETQYF. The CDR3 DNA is TGCGCCAGCAGCCGGACTCACCAAGAGACCCAGTACTTC.

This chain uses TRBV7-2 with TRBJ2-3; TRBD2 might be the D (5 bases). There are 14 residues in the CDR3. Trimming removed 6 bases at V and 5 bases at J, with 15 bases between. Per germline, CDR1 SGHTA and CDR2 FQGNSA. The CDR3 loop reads CASSPPGKLDTQYF. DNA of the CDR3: TGTGCCAGCAGTCCGCCCGGGAAGTTAGATACGCAGTATTTT.

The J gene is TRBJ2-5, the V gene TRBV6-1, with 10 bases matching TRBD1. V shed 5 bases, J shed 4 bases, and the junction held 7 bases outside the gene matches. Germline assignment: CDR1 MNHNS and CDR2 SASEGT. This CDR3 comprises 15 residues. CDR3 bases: TGTGCCAGCAGTCGACCGGGACAGGGGCGAGAGACCCAGTACTTC. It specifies CASSRPGQGRETQYF.

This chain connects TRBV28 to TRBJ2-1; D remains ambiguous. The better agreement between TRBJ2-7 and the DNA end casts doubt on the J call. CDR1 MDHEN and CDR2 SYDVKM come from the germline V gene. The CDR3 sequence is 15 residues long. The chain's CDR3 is CASSLIILGLGEQYF. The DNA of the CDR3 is TGTGCCAGCAGTTTAATTATTCTAGGGTTGGGCGAGCAGTACTTC.

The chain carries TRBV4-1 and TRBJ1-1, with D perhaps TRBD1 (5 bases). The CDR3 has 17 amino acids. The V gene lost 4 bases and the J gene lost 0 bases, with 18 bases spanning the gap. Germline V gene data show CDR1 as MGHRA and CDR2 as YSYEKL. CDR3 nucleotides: TGCGCCAGCAGCCCAAGGGACGGTACAACATTGAACACTGAAGCTTTCTTT. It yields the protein CASSPRDGTTLNTEAFF.

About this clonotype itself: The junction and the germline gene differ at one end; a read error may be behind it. The CDR3 nucleotides read TGTGCCGGCAGCTCGGAGCTGGGGACAGGGAGTCAGCCCCAGCATTTT. It encodes CAGSSELGTGSQPQHF. This chain links TRBV7-2 with TRBJ1-5; 9 bases are shared with TRBD1. Germline V gene sequence: CDR1 SGHTA, CDR2 FQGNSA. The CDR3 length is 16 residues.

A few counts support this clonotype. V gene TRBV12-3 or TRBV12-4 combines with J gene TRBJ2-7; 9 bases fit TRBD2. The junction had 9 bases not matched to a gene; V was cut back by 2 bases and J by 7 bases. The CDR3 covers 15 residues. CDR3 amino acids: CASSLPLAGLQEQYF. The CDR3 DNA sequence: TGTGCCAGCAGTTTACCTCTAGCGGGGCTTCAAGAGCAGTACTTC.

CDR3 loop: CSVAPLAGGETQYF. The CDR3 DNA follows: TGCAGCGTTGCCCCACTAGCGGGAGGAGAGACCCAGTACTTC. The rearrangement links TRBV29-1 to TRBJ2-7; TRBD2 agrees at 12 bases. The DNA end is a closer match to TRBJ2-5, so the J assignment may be wrong. Germline CDR1 is SQVTM and CDR2 is ANQGSEA. The CDR3 totals 14 residues.

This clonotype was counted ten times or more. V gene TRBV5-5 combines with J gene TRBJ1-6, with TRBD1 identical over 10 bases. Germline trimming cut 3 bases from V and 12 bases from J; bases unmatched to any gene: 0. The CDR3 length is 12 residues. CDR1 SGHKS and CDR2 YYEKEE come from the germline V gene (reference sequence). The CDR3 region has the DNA TGTGCCAGCAGCTGGGACAGGGGACCCCTCCACTTT. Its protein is CASSWDRGPLHF.